These 20 T cell receptor beta chains were all obtained from the same sample, sequenced in a study of blood T cell repertoires in COVID-19. TCRdb's copy holds only in-frame clones and misses some; the assay was immunoSEQ multiplex PCR. The table includes more than 150,000 clones, about 83% detected once. Sequenced material: peripheral blood. These receptors all come from a man aged 65 to 85 who had recovered from COVID-19.

This clone has only a few counts. The chain recombines TRBV19 with TRBJ2-1; 8 bases align to TRBD2. There are 14 residues in the CDR3. The germline V gene encodes CDR1 LNHDA and CDR2 SQIVND (reference sequence). Trimming at V came to 9 bases and at J to 5 bases, leaving 9 bases not matched to a gene. CDR3 sequence (DNA): TGTGCCAGCTCTTGGGGCGGGGGGAACAATGAGCAGTTCTTC. Its protein product is CASSWGGGNNEQFF.

In its sample, this clone was seen once. This chain links TRBV6-5 with TRBJ2-2; TRBD1 aligns across 8 bases. Germline V CDR1 and CDR2: MNHEY, SVGAGI. This CDR3 is 15 amino acids long. The trim removed 6 bases at V and 3 bases at J, leaving 6 bases unmatched. The CDR3 DNA reads TGTGCCAGCAGGCGGACAGGGTATGACACCGGGGAGCTGTTTTTT. Translation: CASRRTGYDTGELFF.

The J gene is TRBJ1-1, the V gene TRBV5-8; tentative D call: TRBD1 (6 bases). Germline V lookup: CDR1 SGHTS, CDR2 YDEGEE. CDR3 length: 14 amino acids. The V end lost 0 bases, the J end lost 3 bases, and 9 bases lay between the germline ends. In nucleotides, the CDR3 is TGTGCCAGCAGCTTGGGACAGGCAGACACTGAAGCTTTCTTT. Protein: CASSLGQADTEAFF.

The V and J genes are TRBV5-5 and TRBJ1-3, with no clear D. Between the trimmed V and J ends, which lost 0 bases and 4 bases, there was a span of 14 bases. From germline, CDR1 is SGHKS and CDR2 YYEKEE (reference sequence). The CDR3 contains 16 residues. The CDR3 here is CASSLAAGSTGNTIYF. As DNA, the CDR3 is TGTGCCAGCAGCTTGGCCGCGGGGTCTACCGGAAACACCATATATTTT. The entire variable domain, with the rest obtained from reference TRBV5-5 and TRBJ1-3, is as follows: DAGVTQSPTHLIKTRGQQVTLRCSPISGHKSVSWYQQVLGQGPQFIFQYYEKEERGRGNFPDRFSARQFPNYSSELNVNALLLGDSALYLCASSLAAGSTGNTIYFGEGSWLTVV.

The rearrangement uses TRBV15 and TRBJ1-4, with 11 positions matching TRBD1. The CDR3 covers 15 residues. The germline gives CDR1 LNHNV, CDR2 YYDKDF (reference sequence). V shed 5 bases, J shed 8 bases, and the junction held 7 bases outside the gene matches. In DNA, the CDR3 is TGTGCCACCAGCTCCCCCGGGACAGGGGGGGAAAAACTGTTTTTT. Amino acid sequence: CATSSPGTGGEKLFF.

The chain couples TRBV5-1 to TRBJ2-5, with TRBD2 matching over 11 bases. The trim removed 3 bases at V and 5 bases at J, leaving 9 bases unmatched. The CDR3 is 16 residues long. The V gene's germline CDR1 is SGHRS and CDR2 YFSETQ. CDR3 sequence reads: CASSSSLAGVGETQYF. DNA of the CDR3: TGCGCCAGCAGCTCGTCACTAGCGGGAGTGGGGGAGACCCAGTACTTC. Together with reference TRBV5-1 and TRBJ2-5, the CDR3 gives the full variable domain: KAGVTQTPRYLIKTRGQQVTLSCSPISGHRSVSWYQQTPGQGLQFLFEYFSETQRNKGNFPGRFSGRQFSNSRSEMNVSTLELGDSALYLCASSSSLAGVGETQYFGPGTRLLVL.

The gene calls are TRBV2 and TRBJ1-5; TRBD1 matches 7 bases. Germline V gene lookup returns CDR1 SNHLY and CDR2 FYNNEI. The CDR3 totals 15 residues. V trimming: 6 bases; J trimming: 0 bases; junction bases outside the gene matches: 5. The CDR3 nucleotides are TGTGCCAGCAGGGGGAACAGGGGTAGCAATCAGCCCCAGCATTTT. Translated: CASRGNRGSNQPQHF.

The V and J genes are TRBV7-2 and TRBJ2-5; the match to TRBD1 covers 10 bases. The CDR3 covers 15 residues. With V trimmed by 6 bases and J by 1 base, 5 bases remained unmatched. Germline assignment: CDR1 SGHTA and CDR2 FQGNSA. The CDR3 coding sequence is TGTGCCAGCAGTATCGGACAGGGGGTCCAAGAGACCCAGTACTTC. Its protein is CASSIGQGVQETQYF. Supplemented by reference TRBV7-2 and TRBJ2-5, the full variable domain reads GAGVSQSPSNKVTEKGKDVELRCDPISGHTALYWYRQSLGQGLEFLIYFQGNSAPDKSGLPSDRFSAERTGGSVSTLTIQRTQQEDSAVYLCASSIGQGVQETQYFGPGTRLLVL.

V and J are TRBV6-5 and TRBJ2-7; maybe TRBD1 (6 bases). Germline CDR1 MNHEY, CDR2 SVGAGI. V lost 0 bases and J 2 bases, leaving 11 bases between the germline ends. CDR3 size: 15 residues. This CDR3 is CASSYSYRAPYEQYF. The CDR3 bases are TGTGCCAGCAGTTACTCGTACAGGGCCCCCTACGAGCAGTACTTC.

This rearrangement joins TRBV7-8 to TRBJ2-1; 10 bases map to TRBD2. The V gene's germline CDR1 is SGHVS and CDR2 FQNEAQ. V gave up 5 bases and J gave up 7 bases; unmatched junction bases: 2. This CDR3 region has 13 residues. The CDR3, as DNA: TGTGCCAGCAGCAGGACTAGCGGAAATGAGCAGTTCTTC. It specifies CASSRTSGNEQFF.

V and J are TRBV9 and TRBJ2-1; a weak D match, TRBD2 (5 bases). This CDR3 has 14 residues. Germline CDR1 and CDR2: SGDLS and YYNGEE. Trimming pared 0 bases from V and 10 bases from J, leaving 14 bases between. The CDR3 nucleotides read TGTGCCAGCAGCGTAGGAGGGCAGCCGTGGGAGCAGTTCTTC. This translates into CASSVGGQPWEQFF.

This clone was observed at least ten times. CDR3 sequence (DNA): TGCAGCGTTGAACTGCAGGGCGGCTACACCTTC. As protein: CSVELQGGYTF. The chain links TRBV29-1 to TRBJ1-2; a possible D gene is TRBD1 (5 bases). CDR1 and CDR2 from the germline V gene are SQVTM and ANQGSEA. CDR3 length: 11 amino acids. V shed 2 bases and J shed 8 bases, with 9 bases lying between them.

This clone was observed once. This chain joins TRBV28 and TRBJ2-3, with TRBD2 matching over 13 bases. The junction had 6 bases not matched to a gene; V was cut back by 2 bases and J by 4 bases. The CDR3 is made up of 17 amino acids. Looked up from germline, CDR1 is MDHEN and CDR2 is SYDVKM. DNA for the CDR3: TGTGCCAGCAGTTTAATCGGGACTAGCGGGATTTCAGATACGCAGTATTTT. Translation: CASSLIGTSGISDTQYF.

This sequence joins TRBV2 and TRBJ2-7; weak D call: TRBD1 (5 bases). V shed 5 bases and J shed 6 bases, with 20 bases lying between them. The length of the CDR3 is 15 residues. Germline V gene lookup returns CDR1 SNHLY and CDR2 FYNNEI. The CDR3 sequence is CASSKNRAGWGEQYF. CDR3 in DNA: TGTGCCAGCAGTAAAAATCGGGCAGGGTGGGGCGAGCAGTACTTC.

This clone was counted many times. The chain recombines TRBV6-4 with TRBJ2-3, with TRBD2 matching 13 bases. The V gene end was trimmed by 5 bases and the J gene end by 4 bases; junction bases not matched to a gene: 3. The CDR3 has 15 amino acids. Germline V lookup: CDR1 MRHNA, CDR2 SNTAGT. CDR3 DNA sequence: TGTGCCAGCAGTCGGACTAGCGGGAGTGCAGATACGCAGTATTTT. Its translation: CASSRTSGSADTQYF.

This chain links TRBV6-2 or TRBV6-3 with TRBJ1-2; possible D gene TRBD1, 6 bases. The germline gives CDR1 MNHEY, CDR2 SVGEGT. This CDR3 is built from 13 residues. The ends were cut back, 4 bases at V and 8 bases at J, with 14 bases in the middle. The CDR3: CASSSGAWRGYTF. CDR3 bases: TGTGCCAGCAGTTCAGGGGCCTGGCGGGGCTACACCTTC.

V and J are TRBV7-2 and TRBJ2-7, with 8 bases that match TRBD1. CDR3 size: 15 residues. The V gene's germline CDR1 is SGHTA and CDR2 FQGNSA. V lost 5 bases and J lost 2; bases outside the gene matches: 8. The CDR3 reads CASSQGQGNPYEQYF. For the CDR3, the DNA is TGTGCCAGCAGCCAAGGACAGGGCAACCCCTACGAGCAGTACTTC.

A few counts support this clone. The chain carries TRBV9 and TRBJ2-1, with 8 bases fitting TRBD2. V lost 3 bases to trimming and J lost 11 bases; unmatched junction nucleotides: 13. The CDR3 is 15 residues long. Germline-derived CDR1 and CDR2 are SGDLS and YYNGEE. The CDR3 coding sequence is TGTGCCAGCAGCGCCGGATCCGGGATTAGCGGGAAGCAGTTCTTC. Its translation: CASSAGSGISGKQFF.

The chain combines TRBV19 with TRBJ2-2, with 8 bases that match TRBD2. The V and J ends lost 9 bases and 0 bases, in that order; junction bases with no gene match: 6. Germline CDR1 reads LNHDA; CDR2 reads SQIVND (reference sequence). The CDR3 covers 15 residues. The CDR3 coding sequence is TGTGCCAGACCTCCGGGACTAGCGAACACCGGGGAGCTGTTTTTT. Translation gives CARPPGLANTGELFF.

With regard to this clone: Additional DNA sequences in this sample encode the identical CDR3. The J gene is TRBJ1-1, the V gene TRBV12-3 or TRBV12-4; no clear D. The V and J ends lost 5 bases and 9 bases respectively, with 13 bases between them. The CDR3 is 12 residues long. The DNA for the CDR3 is TGTGCCAGCAGTCTCCCTGGACTGAAAGCTTTCTTT. As protein: CASSLPGLKAFF.